Sequencing of this T cell receptor (beta chain) was carried out in a study of blood T cell repertoires in COVID-19. Study-level background: Acute-phase and convalescent COVID-19 samples originated in the United States, Italy and Spain. Sample material is recorded as cDNA or gDNA derived from T cells, B-cell-depleted T cells, or PBMCs.

In the original workflow: Counts of nucleated cells, estimated from reference gene primer amplification, were obtained. Only in-frame clones appear in the TCRdb table, and some are missing; sequencing was by immunoSEQ multiplex PCR. V and J calls and clone size are those listed in that table; D and trimming were worked out from the DNA. The sample gives roughly 320,000 clones, around 87% of which show up once; over 1% is in the top ten. V lost 2 bases to trimming and J lost 3 bases; unmatched junction nucleotides: 5. This CDR3 spans 15 amino acids. CDR1 and CDR2 from the germline V gene are MRHNA and SNTAGT.

The sample consisted of peripheral blood. This receptor was obtained from a man between 65 and 85 years old with acute or convalescent COVID-19. The chain joins TRBV6-4 to TRBJ2-3, with 7 bases matching TRBD2. Here the CDR3 DNA reads TGTGCCAGCAGTGACGGGGTAGCGGGTACAGATACGCAGTATTTT. Translating it yields CASSDGVAGTDTQYF.